Detailed here is one TCR beta chain. The antigen is undetermined. This entry comes from a study of beta chain features in type 1 diabetes. Per germline, CDR1 LNHDA and CDR2 SQIVND (reference sequence). The length of the CDR3 is 13 residues. Deletions cut 11 bases from V and 4 bases from J, with 14 bases between. Whole-study results and caveats: Compared with healthy donors, patients appeared to share more similar naive, central memory and regulatory TCRB repertoires. PCR might show a preference for shorter templates, equally across patients and controls. All four CD4+ subsets of Type 1 diabetes patients contained TCRB CDR3s that were moderately but significantly shorter. VDJ junctions from patients with type 1 diabetes contained fewer insertions and more deletions.

Since all of the isolated RNA was reverse transcribed, expressed TCRB transcripts were what got sequenced. The assay was immunoSEQ multiplex PCR, and TCRdb's table has in-frame clones only and misses some. The sample yields 300,000 to 450,000 clones, around 12% seen once. The receptor's source is a woman aged 18 to 35 with type 1 diabetes. Sequencing was done on a sample of naive CD4+ T cells from blood. This chain connects TRBV19 to TRBJ2-2; tentatively, D is TRBD2 (6 bases). The DNA for the CDR3 is TGTGCCCTTGGGGGGTACATCACCGGGGAGCTGTTTTTT. This sequence encodes CALGGYITGELFF.